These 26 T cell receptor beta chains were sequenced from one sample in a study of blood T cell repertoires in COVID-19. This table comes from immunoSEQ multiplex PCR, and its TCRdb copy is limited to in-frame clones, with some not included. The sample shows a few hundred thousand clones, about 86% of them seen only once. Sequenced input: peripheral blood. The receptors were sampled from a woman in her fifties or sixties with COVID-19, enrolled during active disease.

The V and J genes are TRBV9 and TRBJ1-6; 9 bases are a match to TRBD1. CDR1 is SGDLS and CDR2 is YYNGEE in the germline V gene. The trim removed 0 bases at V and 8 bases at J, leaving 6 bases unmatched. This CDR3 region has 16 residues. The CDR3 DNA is TGTGCCAGCAGCGTAGCGGCGGGACAGGGTTATTCACCCCTCCACTTT. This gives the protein CASSVAAGQGYSPLHF.

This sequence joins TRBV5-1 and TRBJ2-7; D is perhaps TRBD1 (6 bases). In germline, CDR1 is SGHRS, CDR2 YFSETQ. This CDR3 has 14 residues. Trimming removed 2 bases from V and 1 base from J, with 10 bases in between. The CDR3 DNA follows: TGCGCCAGCAGCTTACAGGGTCAATCCTACGAGCAGTACTTC. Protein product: CASSLQGQSYEQYF. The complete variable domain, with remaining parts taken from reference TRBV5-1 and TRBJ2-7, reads KAGVTQTPRYLIKTRGQQVTLSCSPISGHRSVSWYQQTPGQGLQFLFEYFSETQRNKGNFPGRFSGRQFSNSRSEMNVSTLELGDSALYLCASSLQGQSYEQYFGPGTRLTVT.

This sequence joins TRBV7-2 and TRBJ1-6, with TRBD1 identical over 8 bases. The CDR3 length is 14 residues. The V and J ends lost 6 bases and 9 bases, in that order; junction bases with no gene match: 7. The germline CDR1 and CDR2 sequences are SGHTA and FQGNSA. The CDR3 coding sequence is TGTGCCAGCAGACCTGGACAGGGCCTTTCACCCCTCCACTTT. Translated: CASRPGQGLSPLHF.

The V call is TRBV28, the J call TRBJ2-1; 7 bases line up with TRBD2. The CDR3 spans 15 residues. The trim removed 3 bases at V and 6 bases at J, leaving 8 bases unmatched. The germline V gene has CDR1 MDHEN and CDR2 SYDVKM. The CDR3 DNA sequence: TGTGCCAGCAGTTTTGGCGGGGGAATATCCAATGAGCAGTTCTTC. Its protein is CASSFGGGISNEQFF. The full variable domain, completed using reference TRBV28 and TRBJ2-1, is DVKVTQSSRYLVKRTGEKVFLECVQDMDHENMFWYRQDPGLGLRLIYFSYDVKMKEKGDIPEGYSVSREKKERFSLILESASTNQTSMYLCASSFGGGISNEQFFGPGTRLTVL.

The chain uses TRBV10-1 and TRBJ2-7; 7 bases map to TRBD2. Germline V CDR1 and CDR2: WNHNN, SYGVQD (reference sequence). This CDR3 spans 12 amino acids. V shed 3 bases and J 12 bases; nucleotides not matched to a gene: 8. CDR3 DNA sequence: TGCGCCAGCAGTGAATCTAGCGGAATTGCGTACTTC. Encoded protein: CASSESSGIAYF.

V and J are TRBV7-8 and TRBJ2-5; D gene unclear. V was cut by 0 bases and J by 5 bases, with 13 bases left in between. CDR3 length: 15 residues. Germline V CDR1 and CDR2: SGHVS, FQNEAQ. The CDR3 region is CASSLARRAGETQYF. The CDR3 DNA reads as TGTGCCAGCAGCTTAGCCCGACGAGCCGGGGAGACCCAGTACTTC.

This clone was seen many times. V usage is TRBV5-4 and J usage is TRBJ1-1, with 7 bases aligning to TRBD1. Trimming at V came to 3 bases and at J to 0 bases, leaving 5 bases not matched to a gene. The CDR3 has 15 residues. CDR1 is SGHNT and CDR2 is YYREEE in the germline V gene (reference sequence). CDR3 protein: CASSSADRVNTEAFF. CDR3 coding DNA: TGTGCCAGCAGCTCGGCCGACAGGGTGAACACTGAAGCTTTCTTT.

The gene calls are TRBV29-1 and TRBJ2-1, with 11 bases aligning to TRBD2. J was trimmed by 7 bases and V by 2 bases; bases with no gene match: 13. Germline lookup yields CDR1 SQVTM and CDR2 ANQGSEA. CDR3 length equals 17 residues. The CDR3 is CSVEPRRLAGGTNEQFF. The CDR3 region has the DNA TGCAGCGTTGAACCCCGGCGGCTAGCGGGGGGAACTAATGAGCAGTTCTTC.

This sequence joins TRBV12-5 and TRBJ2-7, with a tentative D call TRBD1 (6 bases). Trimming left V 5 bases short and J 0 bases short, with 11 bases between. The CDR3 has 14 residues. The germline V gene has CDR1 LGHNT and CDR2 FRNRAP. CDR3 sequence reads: CASGGRDNSYEQYF. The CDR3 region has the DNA TGTGCTAGTGGTGGCCGGGACAACTCCTACGAGCAGTACTTC.

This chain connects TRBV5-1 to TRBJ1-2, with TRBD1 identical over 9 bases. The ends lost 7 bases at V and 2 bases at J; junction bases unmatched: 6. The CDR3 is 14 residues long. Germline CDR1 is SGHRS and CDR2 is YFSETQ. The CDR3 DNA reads TGCGCCAGCCGAGAACAGGGGGCGAACTATGGCTACACCTTC. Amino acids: CASREQGANYGYTF.

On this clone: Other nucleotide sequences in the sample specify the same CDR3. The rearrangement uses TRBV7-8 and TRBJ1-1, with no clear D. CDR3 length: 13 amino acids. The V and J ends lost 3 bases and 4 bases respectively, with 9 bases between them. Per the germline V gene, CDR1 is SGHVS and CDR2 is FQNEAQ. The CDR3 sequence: CASSFTGGTEAFF. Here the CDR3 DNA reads TGTGCCAGCAGCTTCACGGGAGGCACTGAAGCTTTCTTT.

In DNA, the CDR3 is TGTGCCATCACTAAGGCAGGGATAGCTAACTATGGCTACACCTTC. This sequence encodes CAITKAGIANYGYTF. The chain employs TRBV10-3 and TRBJ1-2; tentative D call: TRBD1 (5 bases). The ends were cut back, 7 bases at V and 0 bases at J, with 15 bases in the middle. This CDR3 spans 15 amino acids. CDR1 is ENHRY, CDR2 SYGVKD, per germline.

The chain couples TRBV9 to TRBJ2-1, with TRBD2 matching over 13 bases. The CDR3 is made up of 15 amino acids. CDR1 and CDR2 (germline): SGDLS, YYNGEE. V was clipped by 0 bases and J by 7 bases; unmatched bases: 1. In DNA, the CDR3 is TGTGCCAGCAGCGTAGCGGGACTAGCGGGAAATGAGCAGTTCTTC. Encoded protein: CASSVAGLAGNEQFF.

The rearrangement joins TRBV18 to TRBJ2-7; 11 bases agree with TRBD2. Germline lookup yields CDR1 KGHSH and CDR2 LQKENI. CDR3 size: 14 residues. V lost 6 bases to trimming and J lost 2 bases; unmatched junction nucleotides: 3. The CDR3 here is CASSLAGGPYEQYF. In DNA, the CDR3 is TGTGCCAGCTCCCTAGCGGGGGGCCCCTACGAGCAGTACTTC.

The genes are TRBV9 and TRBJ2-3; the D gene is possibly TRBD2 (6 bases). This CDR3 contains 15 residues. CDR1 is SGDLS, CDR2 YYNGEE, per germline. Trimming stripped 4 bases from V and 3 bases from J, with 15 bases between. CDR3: CASSWAGGLTDTQYF. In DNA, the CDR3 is TGTGCCAGCAGCTGGGCTGGGGGGTTAACAGATACGCAGTATTTT.

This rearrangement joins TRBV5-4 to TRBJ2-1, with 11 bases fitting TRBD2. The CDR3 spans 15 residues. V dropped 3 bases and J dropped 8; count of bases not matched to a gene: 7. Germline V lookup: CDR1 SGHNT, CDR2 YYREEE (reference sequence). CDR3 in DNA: TGTGCCAGCAGCTCCCCCACTAGCGGGGGCGATGAGCAGTTCTTC. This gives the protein CASSSPTSGGDEQFF.

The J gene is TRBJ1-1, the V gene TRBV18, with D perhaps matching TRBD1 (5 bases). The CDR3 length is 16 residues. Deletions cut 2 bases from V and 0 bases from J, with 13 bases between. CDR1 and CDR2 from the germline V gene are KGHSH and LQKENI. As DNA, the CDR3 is TGTGCCAGCTCACCAAATCACGCAGGGATGAACACTGAAGCTTTCTTT. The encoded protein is CASSPNHAGMNTEAFF.

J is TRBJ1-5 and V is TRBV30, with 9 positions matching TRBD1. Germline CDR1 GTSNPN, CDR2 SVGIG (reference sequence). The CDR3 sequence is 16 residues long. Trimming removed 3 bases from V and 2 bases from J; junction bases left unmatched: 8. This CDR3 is CAWRRQGQGGNQPQHF. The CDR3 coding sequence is TGTGCCTGGAGACGACAGGGACAGGGTGGCAATCAGCCCCAGCATTTT.

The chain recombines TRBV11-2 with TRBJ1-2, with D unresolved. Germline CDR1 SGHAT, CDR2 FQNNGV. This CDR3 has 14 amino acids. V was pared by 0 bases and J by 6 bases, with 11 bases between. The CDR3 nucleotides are TGTGCCAGCAGCTTAGATATTAGCGGTAATGGCTACACCTTC. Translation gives CASSLDISGNGYTF.

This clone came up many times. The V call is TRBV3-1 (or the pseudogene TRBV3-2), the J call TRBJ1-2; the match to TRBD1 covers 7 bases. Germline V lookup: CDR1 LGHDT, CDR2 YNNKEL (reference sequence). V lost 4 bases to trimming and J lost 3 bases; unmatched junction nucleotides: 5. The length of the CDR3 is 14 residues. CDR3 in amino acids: CASSPSDRDYGYTF. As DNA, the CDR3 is TGTGCCAGCAGCCCTTCCGACAGGGACTATGGCTACACCTTC.

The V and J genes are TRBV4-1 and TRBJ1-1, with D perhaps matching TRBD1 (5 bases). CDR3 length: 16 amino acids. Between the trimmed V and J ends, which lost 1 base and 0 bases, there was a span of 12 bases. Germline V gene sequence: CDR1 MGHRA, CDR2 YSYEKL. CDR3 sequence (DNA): TGCGCCAGCAGCCAAGTTGGGGCCAGCTTGAACACTGAAGCTTTCTTT. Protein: CASSQVGASLNTEAFF.

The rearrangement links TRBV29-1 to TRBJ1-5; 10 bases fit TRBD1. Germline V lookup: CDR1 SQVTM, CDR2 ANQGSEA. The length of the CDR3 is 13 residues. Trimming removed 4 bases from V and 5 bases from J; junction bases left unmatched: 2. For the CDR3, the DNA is TGCAGCGTTGTAGGGACAGGGGATCAGCCCCAGCATTTT. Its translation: CSVVGTGDQPQHF.

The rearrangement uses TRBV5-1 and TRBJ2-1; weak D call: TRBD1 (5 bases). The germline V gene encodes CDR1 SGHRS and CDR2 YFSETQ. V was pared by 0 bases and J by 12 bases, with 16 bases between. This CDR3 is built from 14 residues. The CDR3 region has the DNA TGCGCCAGCAGCTTGGTGGACATTACAATGAGGCAGTTCTTC. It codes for CASSLVDITMRQFF.

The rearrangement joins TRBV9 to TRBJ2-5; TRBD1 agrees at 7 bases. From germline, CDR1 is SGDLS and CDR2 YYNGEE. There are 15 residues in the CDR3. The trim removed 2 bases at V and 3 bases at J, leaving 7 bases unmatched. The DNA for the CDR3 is TGTGCCAGCAGCGTGGGACAGAATTCAAAAGAGACCCAGTACTTC. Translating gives CASSVGQNSKETQYF.

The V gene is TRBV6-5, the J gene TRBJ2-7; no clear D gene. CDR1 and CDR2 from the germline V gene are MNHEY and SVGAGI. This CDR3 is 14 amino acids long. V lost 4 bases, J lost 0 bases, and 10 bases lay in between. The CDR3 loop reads CASSWAQSSYEQYF. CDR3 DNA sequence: TGTGCCAGCAGTTGGGCTCAGAGCTCCTACGAGCAGTACTTC.

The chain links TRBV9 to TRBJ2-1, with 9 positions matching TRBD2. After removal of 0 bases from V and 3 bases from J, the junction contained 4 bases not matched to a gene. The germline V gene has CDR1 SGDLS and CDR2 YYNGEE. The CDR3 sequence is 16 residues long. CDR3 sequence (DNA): TGTGCCAGCAGCGTAGGGGTACTAGCGGGCTACAATGAGCAGTTCTTC. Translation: CASSVGVLAGYNEQFF. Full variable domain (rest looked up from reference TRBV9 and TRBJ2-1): DSGVTQTPKHLITATGQRVTLRCSPRSGDLSVYWYQQSLDQGLQFLIQYYNGEERAKGNILERFSAQQFPDLHSELNLSSLELGDSALYFCASSVGVLAGYNEQFFGPGTRLTVL.